The 15 T cell receptor beta chains reported below all come from one sample, sequenced in a study of blood T cell repertoires in COVID-19. Profiled with immunoSEQ multiplex PCR; TCRdb holds only in-frame clones, not every one. The data hold 380,000 or so clones, with 86% observed a single time. The specimen was peripheral blood. These receptors were taken from a woman aged 55 to 70 with COVID-19, enrolled during active disease.

This clone has just a few counts. The chain uses TRBV6-2 or TRBV6-3 and TRBJ2-4; TRBD2 agrees at 7 bases. The CDR3 has 14 amino acids. Per the germline V gene, CDR1 is MNHEY and CDR2 is SVGEGT. V lost 4 bases to trimming and J lost 0 bases; unmatched junction nucleotides: 0. Written as DNA, the CDR3 is TGTGCCAGCAGTTCGGGGGGAGCCAAAAACATTCAGTACTTC. Translation: CASSSGGAKNIQYF.

The rearrangement joins TRBV5-4 to TRBJ1-3, with D perhaps TRBD1 (6 bases). With 4 bases removed from V and 2 bases from J, the gap between germline ends came to 16 bases. This CDR3 is built from 16 residues. Germline loops: CDR1 SGHNT, CDR2 YYREEE (reference sequence). For the CDR3, the DNA is TGTGCCAGCAGCGGGAGAGGGGGGGCGGCTGGAAACACCATATATTTT. Protein: CASSGRGGAAGNTIYF.

The chain is built from TRBV7-8 and TRBJ2-1; no clear D. The CDR3 spans 12 residues. The V gene lost 3 bases and the J gene lost 8 bases, with 8 bases spanning the gap. Germline assignment: CDR1 SGHVS and CDR2 FQNEAQ. CDR3 DNA: TGTGCCAGCAGCTTTTCTCCCGATGAGCAGTTCTTC. Protein product: CASSFSPDEQFF. Combining the CDR3 with reference TRBV7-8 and TRBJ2-1 gives the whole variable domain GAGVSQSPRYKVAKRGQDVALRCDPISGHVSLFWYQQALGQGPEFLTYFQNEAQLDKSGLPSDRFFAERPEGSVSTLKIQRTQQEDSAVYLCASSFSPDEQFFGPGTRLTVL.

The chain uses TRBV7-2 and TRBJ2-5; 7 nucleotides align to TRBD1. Losses at the gene ends were 1 base for V and 6 bases for J; bases not matched to a gene: 5. The germline CDR1 and CDR2 sequences are SGHTA and FQGNSA. This CDR3 has 14 residues. CDR3 amino acids: CASSLGQGLKTQYF. The CDR3 nucleotides are TGTGCCAGCAGCTTAGGACAGGGATTAAAGACCCAGTACTTC.

This rearrangement joins TRBV25-1 to TRBJ1-2; tentative D call: TRBD1 (5 bases). The V end was cut by 4 bases, the J end by 6 bases, with 18 bases between. The CDR3 sequence is 15 residues long. The germline CDR1 and CDR2 sequences are MGHDK and SYGVNS. CDR3 loop: CASSVGGPSSDGYTF. Here the CDR3 DNA reads TGTGCCAGCAGTGTGGGGGGACCCTCGAGTGATGGCTACACCTTC.

The rearrangement links TRBV7-9 to TRBJ2-2; D gene uncertain. The V and J ends lost 8 bases and 2 bases respectively, with 15 bases between them. CDR1 and CDR2 (germline): SEHNR, FQNEAQ (reference sequence). The length of the CDR3 is 15 residues. The CDR3 DNA reads TGTGCCAGCGCCCCCCTTGGCTTCAACACCGGGGAGCTGTTTTTT. It encodes CASAPLGFNTGELFF.

V usage is TRBV7-6 and J usage is TRBJ2-5, with TRBD1 identical over 9 bases. Germline V gives CDR1 SGHVS, CDR2 FNYEAQ. This CDR3 contains 15 residues. V gave up 1 base and J gave up 5 bases; unmatched junction bases: 5. The chain's CDR3 is CASSLVPDRGETQYF. CDR3 in DNA: TGTGCCAGCAGCTTAGTTCCGGACAGGGGTGAGACCCAGTACTTC.

The V gene is TRBV5-1, the J gene TRBJ2-1; 12 bases are shared with TRBD2. CDR3 length equals 15 residues. After removal of 6 bases from V and 0 bases from J, the junction contained 1 base not matched to a gene. CDR1 SGHRS and CDR2 YFSETQ come from the germline V gene. CDR3 DNA: TGCGCCAGCACGACTAGCGGGGGCTCCTACAATGAGCAGTTCTTC. This encodes CASTTSGGSYNEQFF.

The chain combines TRBV10-3 with TRBJ2-3, with D perhaps matching TRBD2 (5 bases). V was trimmed by 7 bases and J by 1 base, leaving 12 bases between them. Germline CDR1 is ENHRY and CDR2 is SYGVKD. The CDR3 totals 14 residues. This CDR3 is CAIMKGEGTDTQYF. Written as DNA, the CDR3 is TGTGCCATCATGAAGGGAGAGGGCACAGATACGCAGTATTTT.

The chain has TRBV18 and TRBJ1-2; D uncertain. The V and J ends lost 5 bases and 6 bases respectively, with 10 bases between them. The germline gives CDR1 KGHSH, CDR2 LQKENI. This CDR3 has 12 residues. The CDR3 DNA follows: TGTGCCAGCTCATCGCCTCAGAATGGCTACACCTTC. It codes for CASSSPQNGYTF.

In DNA, the CDR3 is TGTGCCAGCAGTTACTCGACGGTCTCAGAGCGGGGGGGCACAGATACGCAGTATTTT. Translating it yields CASSYSTVSERGGTDTQYF. This chain connects TRBV6-2 or TRBV6-3 to TRBJ2-3; 9 bases fit TRBD2. This CDR3 has 19 residues. Germline loops: CDR1 MNHEY, CDR2 SVGEGT. Trimming took 0 bases from V and 1 from J; bases not matched to a gene: 11.

This clone was found a few times. The V and J genes are TRBV4-1 and TRBJ1-5; no firm D call. CDR1 and CDR2 (germline): MGHRA, YSYEKL. The CDR3 contains 15 residues. The V end lost 0 bases, the J end lost 9 bases, and 15 bases lay between the germline ends. CDR3 DNA sequence: TGCGCCAGCAGCCAAGATCGAATCCCGGGTTCGCCCCAGCATTTT. This gives the protein CASSQDRIPGSPQHF.

This sequence joins TRBV3-1 (or the pseudogene TRBV3-2) and TRBJ1-6, with D possibly being TRBD1 (6 bases). The CDR3 is 15 residues long. V was shortened by 5 bases and J by 6 bases, with 14 bases between the two germline ends. The germline CDR1 and CDR2 sequences are LGHDT and YNNKEL (reference sequence). The CDR3 here is CASSAIQGANSPLHF. CDR3 DNA: TGTGCCAGCAGCGCCATACAGGGAGCTAATTCACCCCTCCACTTT.

The chain carries TRBV24-1 and TRBJ2-1; D uncertain. Trimming took off 1 base at V and 8 bases at J, with 5 bases between the two ends. The germline V gene encodes CDR1 KGHDR and CDR2 SFDVKD. This CDR3 comprises 12 residues. The CDR3 DNA follows: TGTGCCACCAGTGATTTTCGTGATGAGCAGTTCTTC. Protein sequence: CATSDFRDEQFF.

This chain links TRBV30 with TRBJ1-1; the D gene is possibly TRBD1 (5 bases). Germline V gives CDR1 GTSNPN, CDR2 SVGIG (reference sequence). CDR3 length equals 15 residues. Trimming removed 0 bases at V and 5 bases at J, with 16 bases between. The CDR3 sequence: CAWSVGGTSRTEAFF. Here the CDR3 DNA reads TGTGCCTGGAGTGTAGGAGGGACCTCTCGGACTGAAGCTTTCTTT.